Following are 14 T cell receptor beta chains from one sample sequenced in a study of T-cell memory formation after mild COVID-19. TCRdb reprocessed the 5' RACE reads via MiXCR and lists one record per CDR3 protein. Found here are hundreds of thousands of distinct CDR3 sequences, 24% of them singletons; the top ten hold 8.8%. The sequenced sample consisted of PBMCs or a T cell subset sorted from them (not recorded which). The receptor set was obtained from an adult woman who had mild COVID-19 (a few samples of this study predate the infection). Cell type and time point are not known.

This clonotype showed up just once. This chain connects TRBV6-5 to TRBJ2-2; D is possibly TRBD1 (7 bases). Germline V gene lookup returns CDR1 MNHEY and CDR2 SVGAGI. The ends were cut back, 5 bases at V and 7 bases at J, with 17 bases in the middle. This CDR3 has 15 residues. The CDR3 DNA sequence: TGTGCCAGCAGTCTAACAGGGGAGGCGCACGGGGAGCTGTTTTTT. Its translation: CASSLTGEAHGELFF.

In its sample, this clonotype was seen a few times. The V and J genes are TRBV27 and TRBJ1-2; 12 bases align to TRBD1. The germline V gene encodes CDR1 MNHEY and CDR2 SMNVEV (reference sequence). The CDR3 runs to 17 residues. V trimming: 5 bases; J trimming: 5 bases; junction bases outside the gene matches: 12. The CDR3 is CASSRPGTGGGPYGYTF. CDR3 sequence (DNA): TGTGCCAGCAGTCGTCCCGGGACAGGGGGCGGGCCTTATGGCTACACCTTC.

This rearrangement joins TRBV5-1 to TRBJ1-1; D might be TRBD1 (5 bases). The CDR3 has 13 amino acids. Germline CDR1 and CDR2: SGHRS and YFSETQ. V lost 3 bases to trimming and J lost 5 bases, with 11 bases between them. This chain's CDR3 is CASSSGTKTEAFF. DNA of the CDR3: TGCGCCAGCAGCTCCGGGACGAAGACTGAAGCTTTCTTT.

The chain uses TRBV20-1 and TRBJ2-3; 10 bases line up with TRBD2. The length of the CDR3 is 17 residues. Looked up from germline, CDR1 is DFQATT and CDR2 is SNEGSKA (reference sequence). V lost 4 bases and J lost 0; bases outside the gene matches: 10. Written as DNA, the CDR3 is TGCAGTGCTATTTCCAGCGGGAGGGCCGGAAGCACAGATACGCAGTATTTT. It translates to CSAISSGRAGSTDTQYF.

This clonotype was seen a few times. The V gene is TRBV5-1, the J gene TRBJ2-1, with a tentative D call TRBD2 (5 bases). Germline CDR1 and CDR2: SGHRS and YFSETQ. V lost 4 bases to trimming and J lost 6 bases, with 17 bases between them. The CDR3 is 15 residues long. In nucleotides, the CDR3 is TGCGCCAGCAGCACGGGATCATCGACCGGCAATGAGCAGTTCTTC. Amino acids: CASSTGSSTGNEQFF.

This clonotype was detected only a few times. The CDR3 region is CASSRGAGLATEQYF. The CDR3 coding sequence is TGTGCCAGCAGCCGGGGGGCGGGACTAGCTACCGAGCAGTACTTC. The chain uses TRBV7-2 and TRBJ2-7, with 9 positions matching TRBD2. V lost 5 bases and J lost 6; bases outside the gene matches: 11. The CDR3 spans 15 residues. Germline V lookup: CDR1 SGHTA, CDR2 FQGNSA.

The chain combines TRBV7-3 with TRBJ2-4; D is undetermined. Germline values: CDR1 SGHTA, CDR2 FQGTGA. The CDR3 length is 13 residues. Trimming pared 8 bases from V and 0 bases from J, leaving 8 bases between. CDR3 amino acids: CASRSGAKNIQYF. As DNA, the CDR3 is TGTGCCAGCCGCTCGGGAGCCAAAAACATTCAGTACTTC.

V and J are TRBV7-9 and TRBJ1-1, with a possible D match to TRBD1 (5 bases). V dropped 1 base and J dropped 6 bases, with 18 bases sitting between them. This CDR3 has 16 amino acids. Germline V gives CDR1 SEHNR, CDR2 FQNEAQ (reference sequence). The CDR3 DNA reads TGTGCCAGCAGCTTAGGGTATGTAGGCTTCAGGGCTGAAGCTTTCTTT. Protein sequence: CASSLGYVGFRAEAFF.

This clonotype showed up just a few times. The chain recombines TRBV9 with TRBJ2-1; 9 bases fit TRBD2. This CDR3 region has 14 residues. V lost 3 bases and J lost 7; bases outside the gene matches: 5. Germline V gives CDR1 SGDLS, CDR2 YYNGEE. The CDR3 loop reads CASSEGTSMNEQFF. As DNA, the CDR3 is TGTGCCAGCAGCGAGGGGACTAGCATGAATGAGCAGTTCTTC.

This clonotype has just a few counts. The chain carries TRBV7-9 and TRBJ2-7; perhaps D is TRBD1 or TRBD2 (6 bases each). V was clipped by 1 base and J by 9 bases, with 22 bases between them. The germline CDR1 and CDR2 sequences are SEHNR and FQNEAQ (reference sequence). The CDR3 is made up of 16 amino acids. CDR3 amino acids: CASSLESGASLRGQYF. The CDR3 DNA is TGTGCCAGCAGCTTAGAGTCGGGGGCCAGCCTTCGTGGGCAGTACTTC.

This clonotype was counted a few times. The chain couples TRBV15 to TRBJ2-1, with no clear D. Per the germline V gene, CDR1 is LNHNV and CDR2 is YYDKDF (reference sequence). The CDR3 has 12 amino acids. Trimming shortened V by 5 bases and J by 7 bases, and 9 bases separated the two germline ends. The CDR3: CATSAKTNEQFF. In DNA form, the CDR3 reads TGTGCCACCAGCGCTAAGACGAATGAGCAGTTCTTC.

A single count supports this clonotype. V usage is TRBV29-1 and J usage is TRBJ2-6, with D uncertain. This CDR3 has 14 residues. V was trimmed by 1 base and J by 1 base, leaving 5 bases between them. The germline gives CDR1 SQVTM, CDR2 ANQGSEA. CDR3 protein: CSVEVRSGANVLTF. Written as DNA, the CDR3 is TGCAGCGTTGAAGTCCGGTCTGGGGCCAACGTCCTGACTTTC.

In its sample, this clonotype was seen a few times. An end of the junction differs from the germline gene, which may be a read error. The CDR3 nucleotides are TGCGCCAGCAGCTTGGGAGGGGGACAGGGGATCTTC. Translating gives CASSLGGGQGIF. This rearrangement joins TRBV5-1 to TRBJ2-1, with 10 bases that match TRBD1. Germline CDR1 reads SGHRS; CDR2 reads YFSETQ. The CDR3 is made up of 12 amino acids.

Only a few counts were recorded for this clonotype. The V gene is TRBV7-2, the J gene TRBJ1-3; D remains unclear. The CDR3 totals 14 residues. Per the germline V gene, CDR1 is SGHTA and CDR2 is FQGNSA. The V gene lost 1 base and the J gene lost 1 base, with 5 bases spanning the gap. CDR3 DNA: TGTGCCAGCAGCTTAGTTCTATCTGGAAACACCATATATTTT. This sequence encodes CASSLVLSGNTIYF.